This record looks at one T cell receptor beta chain sequence and its context. Following a re-call of the 5' RACE reads, TCRdb has one entry per CDR3 protein and lacks DNA. Its table records about 170,000 distinct CDR3 sequences. The data derive from a study of monozygotic twins with inflammatory bowel disease. Sequences were obtained from blood. This receptor was taken from a human donor with ulcerative colitis or Crohn's disease, or a healthy co-twin of an affected twin (not recorded which).

The CDR3 spells CAWSTQGGTDTQYF. This chain links TRBV30 with TRBJ2-3; TCRdb outputs TRBD1, but without DNA this stays unchecked. CDR3 size: 14 residues. Germline V gene data show CDR1 as GTSNPN and CDR2 as SVGIG (reference sequence).